This TCR beta chain is from a study of cytomegalovirus exposure and HLA in healthy donors. Study-level information: Samples from HLA-typed donors yielded approximately 80 million unique TCRs in an early data release. Broader study findings: HLA restriction was apparent for most CMV-associated TCR beta chains in a later analysis. The study labeled fewer than 200 TCR beta chains cytomegalovirus-associated. V- and J-gene trimming in TCR beta was tied to a missense DCLRE1C variant by an analysis performed later.

Vbeta (60) and Jbeta (13) primers were used in the PCR. The method was immunoSEQ multiplex PCR; TCRdb's version includes in-frame clones alone and lacks a portion of them. Here the sample spans approximately 100,000 clones, roughly three quarters being singletons. CDR3 size: 14 residues. With 0 bases removed from V and 4 bases from J, the gap between germline ends came to 9 bases. Germline values: CDR1 KGHSH, CDR2 LQKENI. Details on this clone: Its antigen is not known.

Sequencing input: PBMCs. V usage is TRBV18 and J usage is TRBJ1-2; D unresolved. The receptor's source is a female donor in good health and CMV-seropositive. CDR3 loop: CASSPPVAGYGYTF. The CDR3 DNA follows: TGTGCCAGCTCACCACCGGTGGCAGGCTATGGCTACACCTTC. Supplemented by reference TRBV18 and TRBJ1-2, the full variable domain reads NAGVMQNPRHLVRRRGQEARLRCSPMKGHSHVYWYRQLPEEGLKFMVYLQKENIIDESGMPKERFSAEFPKEGPSILRIQQVVRGDSAAYFCASSPPVAGYGYTFGSGTRLTVV.